Each of the 31 T cell receptor beta chains below was sequenced from the same sample in a study of tumor-infiltrating lymphocytes in primary liver carcinoma. The source material, 20-30 mg of unsorted bulk tissue, was used to co-extract RNA and DNA. TCR beta cDNA was prepared out of approximately 500 ng total RNA by means of a constant-region primer. Three rounds of nested multiplex PCR with slightly modified ARM-PCR produced TCR beta libraries. PCR rounds one and two used TRBV1-TRBV30 forward primers with a C-beta reverse primer for around 9 cycles each. TCRdb re-called the multiplex PCR reads through MiXCR, storing one row per CDR3 protein. In the table there are about 100,000 distinct CDR3 sequences, around 66% of which are singletons. Sample: liver tumor tissue from sampling region 2. As for subset: tumor region T2, inferior pole. These receptors came from a woman in her fifties or sixties with primary liver carcinoma and hepatitis B virus infection.

Points on this clonotype: The conserved final phenylalanine or tryptophan is absent from the CDR3, which likely points to a read error. The genes are TRBV11-2 and TRBJ1-2, with unresolved D. CDR3 length: 14 amino acids. CDR1 and CDR2 (germline): SGHAT, FQNNGV. This CDR3 is CASSLEPTNCGYTL. The CDR3 bases are TGTGCCAGCAGCTTAGAGCCTACCAACTGTGGCTACACCTTA.

Concerning this clonotype itself: A much bigger clone sits one base away, suggesting this may be a read error. J is TRBJ2-1 and V is TRBV28; 8 nucleotides line up with TRBD2. CDR3 length equals 14 residues. The germline gives CDR1 MDHEN, CDR2 SYDVKM. CDR3 region: CASSKTGGYNDQFF. In nucleotides, the CDR3 is TGTGCCAGCAGCAAGACGGGAGGGTACAATGACCAGTTCTTC.

Notes on this clonotype: Because the CDR3 is missing its conserved closing phenylalanine or tryptophan, this is likely a read error. The chain recombines TRBV12-3 or TRBV12-4 with TRBJ1-6; 10 bases are a match to TRBD1. The CDR3 loop spans 18 amino acids. The V and J ends lost 6 bases and 6 bases, in that order; junction bases with no gene match: 14. The DNA of the CDR3 is TGTGCCAGCAGCTCACCCGTGGGACAGGGGATTTTTAATTCACCCCTCCACTCT. This translates into CASSSPVGQGIFNSPLHS.

This clonotype was recorded at least ten times. The chain carries TRBV5-4 and TRBJ2-7, with 12 bases identical to TRBD2. J was trimmed by 0 bases and V by 3 bases; bases with no gene match: 4. The CDR3 consists of 16 residues. The V gene's germline CDR1 is SGHNT and CDR2 YYREEE (reference sequence). DNA of the CDR3: TGTGCCAGCAGCTCGCCGGGACTAGCGGGCTCCTACGAGCAGTACTTC. This translates into CASSSPGLAGSYEQYF.

This clonotype came up many times. The gene calls are TRBV28 and TRBJ2-5, with a possible D match to TRBD2 (7 bases). The ends were cut back, 1 base at V and 5 bases at J, with 11 bases in the middle. This CDR3 has 14 amino acids. Germline V gene data show CDR1 as MDHEN and CDR2 as SYDVKM. As DNA, the CDR3 is TGTGCCAGCAGTTTATACGGGGGGCCGGAGACCCAGTACTTC. Its protein is CASSLYGGPETQYF. Full variable domain (outside the CDR3, taken from reference TRBV28 and TRBJ2-5): DVKVTQSSRYLVKRTGEKVFLECVQDMDHENMFWYRQDPGLGLRLIYFSYDVKMKEKGDIPEGYSVSREKKERFSLILESASTNQTSMYLCASSLYGGPETQYFGPGTRLLVL.

This clonotype was counted a single time. A much larger clone is a single base away; this may be a read error. The chain links TRBV10-3 to TRBJ2-2; 7 bases agree with TRBD1. There are 15 residues in the CDR3. Germline lookup yields CDR1 ENHRY and CDR2 SYGVKD. V shed 7 bases, J shed 1 base, and the junction held 6 bases outside the gene matches. In nucleotides, the CDR3 is TGTGCCATCAAGCTTGGGACAGTGAACACCGGGGAGCTGTTTTTT. Its translation: CAIKLGTVNTGELFF.

This clonotype was recorded only once. This may be a read error: a much more frequent sequence differs by one nucleotide. This chain uses TRBV5-1 with TRBJ2-1; 9 bases map to TRBD2. This CDR3 has 16 residues. Trimming removed 5 bases from V and 4 bases from J; junction bases left unmatched: 10. Germline lookup yields CDR1 SGHRS and CDR2 YFSETQ. DNA for the CDR3: TGCGCCAGCAGTTTCGTACTAGCGGGTTGGTACAATGAGCAGTTCTTC. As protein: CASSFVLAGWYNEQFF.

At least ten counts were recorded for this clonotype. The V and J genes are TRBV29-1 and TRBJ1-1, with D tentatively TRBD1 (6 bases). CDR3 size: 14 residues. V dropped 4 bases and J dropped 0 bases, with 12 bases sitting between them. Germline V gives CDR1 SQVTM, CDR2 ANQGSEA. This CDR3 is CSVVSGQLNTEAFF. In DNA form, the CDR3 reads TGCAGCGTTGTGTCGGGACAACTGAACACTGAAGCTTTCTTT.

The chain carries TRBV29-1 and TRBJ1-1, with D perhaps matching TRBD1 (6 bases). Germline-derived CDR1 and CDR2 are SQVTM and ANQGSEA. The CDR3 extends over 14 amino acids. For the CDR3, the DNA is TGCGACGTTGCCCGGGACACCGGTGGGACTGAAGCTTTCTTT. Its protein is CDVARDTGGTEAFF.

The chain employs TRBV12-3 or TRBV12-4 and TRBJ2-1; D unresolved. The V end was cut by 7 bases, the J end by 5 bases, with 12 bases between. The CDR3 is 13 amino acids. The CDR3 DNA is TGTGCCAGCAATATCGGCCGAGACAATGAGCAGTTCTTC. Translated: CASNIGRDNEQFF.

To note about this clonotype: Given a much more abundant clone one base away, this may be a read error. The V call is TRBV5-1, the J call TRBJ2-7, with D perhaps matching TRBD1 (6 bases). Germline assignment: CDR1 SGHRS and CDR2 YFSETQ. V lost 6 bases to trimming and J lost 0 bases, with 16 bases between them. The CDR3 has 15 amino acids. As DNA, the CDR3 is TGCGCCAGCATCTTACTACAGGGTCCCTCCTACGAGCAGTACTTC. Translation: CASILLQGPSYEQYF.

With regard to this clonotype: One junction end disagrees with the germline gene, perhaps due to a read error. V gene TRBV11-3 combines with J gene TRBJ2-3; a weak D match, TRBD2 (5 bases). Per germline, CDR1 SGHNT and CDR2 YENEEA. CDR3 length equals 15 residues. The CDR3 DNA is TGTGCCAGCAGCTTAATGCCAGGAGGTACAGATACCCAGTATTTT. This translates into CASSLMPGGTDTQYF.

Regarding this clonotype: A junction boundary mismatches the germline segment, possibly from a read error. The rearrangement joins TRBV29-1 to TRBJ2-7, with 15 bases identical to TRBD2. The CDR3 is 14 amino acids. Germline V gives CDR1 SQVTM, CDR2 ANQGSEA. The CDR3 nucleotides read TGCAGCGTGGGACTAGCGGGAGGACGATACGAGCAATACTTC. Protein: CSVGLAGGRYEQYF.

Comment on this clonotype: The junction differs from germline at one of its ends, possibly a read error. The J gene is TRBJ2-5, the V gene TRBV4-1; the D gene is possibly TRBD2 (6 bases). In germline, CDR1 is MGHRA, CDR2 YSYEKL. The CDR3 runs to 15 residues. The CDR3 reads CTSSRPSVRGETQYF. The CDR3 DNA follows: TGCACCAGCAGCAGACCTAGCGTGAGGGGAGAGACCCAGTACTTC.

In its sample, this clonotype was seen a few times. This may arise from a read error, as a much more abundant clone is one base away. The chain links TRBV28 to TRBJ2-7; 7 bases align to TRBD1. CDR1 MDHEN and CDR2 SYDVKM come from the germline V gene. This CDR3 is built from 13 residues. CDR3 protein: CTSARQGTYEQYF. In DNA, the CDR3 is TGTACCAGCGCCCGACAGGGCACCTACGAGCAGTACTTC.

In regard to this clonotype: The conserved phenylalanine or tryptophan is not found at the CDR3 terminus, so this likely reflects a read error. This chain joins TRBV12-3 or TRBV12-4 and TRBJ1-5; TRBD1 aligns across 9 bases. This CDR3 is 14 amino acids long. The CDR3 protein is CASRLTGGGQPQHY. CDR3 sequence (DNA): TGTGCCAGCAGATTAACAGGGGGCGGTCAGCCTCAGCATTAT.

This clonotype was found many times. This sequence joins TRBV30 and TRBJ2-7; D is possibly TRBD2 (5 bases). The germline CDR1 and CDR2 sequences are GTSNPN and SVGIG (reference sequence). The germline V and J ends were trimmed by 4 bases and 3 bases, with 10 bases remaining between them. This CDR3 contains 12 residues. CDR3: CAWNEGSYEQYF. In DNA, the CDR3 is TGTGCCTGGAATGAGGGAAGCTACGAGCAGTACTTC. The whole variable domain, filled in from reference TRBV30 and TRBJ2-7, reads SQTIHQWPATLVQPVGSPLSLECTVEGTSNPNLYWYRQAAGRGLQLLFYSVGIGQISSEVPQNLSASRPQDRQFILSSKKLLLSDSGFYLCAWNEGSYEQYFGPGTRLTVT.

Points on this clonotype: A much larger clone lies a single base off, so this may be a read error. This chain uses TRBV6-4 with TRBJ1-2; weak D call: TRBD1 (6 bases). The CDR3 is made up of 14 amino acids. Germline CDR1 MRHNA, CDR2 SNTAGT. The chain's CDR3 is CASGDTDRLSGYTF. CDR3 sequence (DNA): TGTGCCAGCGGTGACACAGACAGGCTGAGCGGCTACACCTTC.

This clonotype was seen many times. The DNA of the CDR3 is TGCGCCAGCAGTTTGACAGGGGCCTACGAGCAGTACTTC. Translated, it gives CASSLTGAYEQYF. The chain has TRBV4-1 and TRBJ2-7; 8 positions agree with TRBD1. J lost 2 bases, V lost 6 bases, and 3 bases had no gene match. From germline, CDR1 is MGHRA and CDR2 YSYEKL. The CDR3 covers 13 residues.

This clonotype was observed once. This clone may be a read error of a much larger clone one base away. The J gene is TRBJ2-5, the V gene TRBV24-1; no definite D call. Germline CDR1 KGHDR, CDR2 SFDVKD. The CDR3 loop spans 13 amino acids. CDR3 bases: TGTGCCACCAGAGATTTCAATCAAGAGACCCAGTACTTC. Its translation is CATRDFNQETQYF.

A remark on this clonotype: This CDR3 fails to terminate in the conserved phenylalanine or tryptophan, so it likely reflects a read error. The genes are TRBV11-2 and TRBJ2-3; TRBD2 matches at 11 bases. With V trimmed by 9 bases and J by 4 bases, 9 bases remained unmatched. This CDR3 has 15 residues. Germline values: CDR1 SGHAT, CDR2 FQNNGV. In DNA form, the CDR3 reads TGTGCCAGTAACCCTGGACTAGCGGGCCCAGATACGCAGTATTAT. It codes for CASNPGLAGPDTQYY.

At least ten counts were recorded for this clonotype. The gene calls are TRBV10-3 and TRBJ2-3; no reliable D call. The germline V and J ends were trimmed by 3 bases and 6 bases, with 7 bases remaining between them. This CDR3 contains 12 residues. Looked up from germline, CDR1 is ENHRY and CDR2 is SYGVKD. CDR3 protein: CAISDVKDTQYF. CDR3 bases: TGTGCCATCAGTGATGTAAAGGATACGCAGTATTTT.

This clonotype was seen a single time. It is likely a read error, because the conserved phenylalanine at the end of the CDR3 is missing. The rearrangement links TRBV7-9 to TRBJ2-1, with D uncertain. Trimming removed 0 bases at V and 8 bases at J, with 20 bases between. Germline V gives CDR1 SEHNR, CDR2 FQNEAQ (reference sequence). The CDR3 consists of 17 residues. The CDR3 reads CASSLALSNLKWHEQFI. In DNA form, the CDR3 reads TGTGCCAGCAGCTTAGCGCTTAGTAATCTAAAATGGCATGAGCAGTTCATC.

A word on this clonotype: A much larger clone differs from this one at a single base, so this may be a read error. The chain links TRBV2 to TRBJ2-7, with D maybe TRBD2 (6 bases). The CDR3 runs to 15 residues. V was shortened by 7 bases and J by 3 bases, with 19 bases between the two germline ends. In germline, CDR1 is SNHLY, CDR2 FYNNEI. The CDR3 sequence is CASTDRGSRIYEQYF. The CDR3, as DNA: TGTGCCAGCACTGATCGGGGGAGTCGGATCTACGAGCAGTACTTC.

Turning to this clonotype: This could be a read error, since a much larger clone is one nucleotide away. The chain is built from TRBV5-1 and TRBJ2-5; tentative D call: TRBD1 (5 bases). Trimming pared 6 bases from V and 0 bases from J, leaving 9 bases between. The CDR3 runs to 13 residues. Germline CDR1 and CDR2: SGHRS and YFSETQ. Here the CDR3 DNA reads TGCGCCAGCAACTCAGGGAACCAAGAGACCCAGTACTTC. Translated: CASNSGNQETQYF. Using reference TRBV5-1 and TRBJ2-5 for the parts outside the CDR3, the full variable domain is KAGVTQTPRYLIKTRGQQVTLSCSPISGHRSVSWYQQTPGQGLQFLFEYFSETQRNKGNFPGRFSGRQFSNSRSEMNVSTLELGDSALYLCASNSGNQETQYFGPGTRLLVL.

This clonotype was detected only once. This may be a read error, as it is one base from a much larger clone. The chain is built from TRBV27 and TRBJ2-6; the D is unclear. Germline V gene lookup returns CDR1 MNHEY and CDR2 SMNVEV (reference sequence). This CDR3 comprises 13 residues. CDR3 DNA: TGTGCCAGCACTCTTGCTGGGGTCAACGTCCTGACTTTC. Translated, it gives CASTLAGVNVLTF. Variable domain in full (rest from reference TRBV27 and TRBJ2-6): EAQVTQNPRYLITVTGKKLTVTCSQNMNHEYMSWYRQDPGLGLRQIYYSMNVEVTDKGDVPEGYKVSRKEKRNFPLILESPSPNQTSLYFCASTLAGVNVLTFGAGSRLTVL.

Ten or more counts support this clonotype. V is TRBV12-3 or TRBV12-4 and J is TRBJ2-2; D uncertain. Trimming took 5 bases from V and 3 from J, leaving 13 bases between them. The CDR3 covers 15 residues. The CDR3 loop is CASSIRAKDTGELFF. The CDR3 DNA is TGTGCCAGCAGTATCCGGGCCAAAGACACCGGGGAGCTGTTTTTT.

This clonotype was seen only a few times. The chain carries TRBV20-1 and TRBJ2-7; the D gene is possibly TRBD2 (6 bases). The V gene's germline CDR1 is DFQATT and CDR2 SNEGSKA (reference sequence). This CDR3 spans 13 amino acids. Trimming stripped 8 bases from V and 7 bases from J, with 21 bases between. The chain's CDR3 is CSSSRTGEYEQYF. CDR3 DNA: TGCAGTTCGTCGAGGACGGGGGAGTATGAGCAGTACTTC.

Concerning this clonotype: One junction end disagrees with the germline gene, perhaps due to a read error. CDR3 sequence reads: CASSPDLGTSGMGTGELLF. CDR3 coding DNA: TGCGCCAGCAGCCCCGACCTAGGGACTAGCGGGATGGGGACCGGGGAGCTGTTATTT. The genes are TRBV11-2 and TRBJ2-2; 13 positions match TRBD2. There are 19 residues in the CDR3. Germline CDR1 reads SGHAT; CDR2 reads FQNNGV.

The chain recombines TRBV28 with TRBJ2-6; TRBD1 might be the D (5 bases). Germline assignment: CDR1 MDHEN and CDR2 SYDVKM. The CDR3 runs to 17 residues. V lost 7 bases to trimming and J lost 0 bases, with 16 bases between them. The CDR3 is CASTKRGMSSGANVLTF. For the CDR3, the DNA is TGTGCCAGCACTAAAAGGGGCATGTCCTCTGGGGCCAACGTCCTGACTTTC.

This clonotype was counted a few times. A much larger clone lies one base from this, so it may be a read error. The chain uses TRBV28 and TRBJ1-2, with a weak D call TRBD1 (6 bases). Germline V gene sequence: CDR1 MDHEN, CDR2 SYDVKM. CDR3 size: 14 residues. The CDR3 nucleotides read TGTGCCTGCAGCTACAGGGCAGTTAACTATGGCTACACCTTC. Its translation: CACSYRAVNYGYTF.